The 24 T cell receptor beta chains below were found in one sample sequenced in a study of cytomegalovirus exposure and HLA in healthy donors. With 60 Vbeta and 13 Jbeta primers, the PCR was carried out. Here immunoSEQ multiplex PCR was the method, and the copy in TCRdb shows in-frame clones only, minus some. The sample carries around 160,000 clones, roughly 80% recorded once. Sequenced: PBMCs. These receptors came from a woman in her thirties or forties in good health and CMV-seropositive.

V gene TRBV27 combines with J gene TRBJ1-2; TRBD1 aligns across 9 bases. After removal of 6 bases from V and 10 bases from J, the junction contained 12 bases not matched to a gene. Germline CDR1 and CDR2: MNHEY and SMNVEV (reference sequence). This CDR3 has 14 amino acids. The CDR3 is CASSPYRGLALYTF. The CDR3 DNA reads as TGTGCCAGCAGCCCATACAGGGGGCTTGCCCTCTACACCTTC.

The J gene is TRBJ2-3, the V gene TRBV4-2; D not resolved. With 0 bases removed from V and 3 bases from J, the gap between germline ends came to 4 bases. The CDR3 runs to 13 residues. Germline CDR1 LGHNA, CDR2 YNFKEQ. The CDR3 sequence: CASSQEITDTQYF. CDR3 nucleotide sequence: TGTGCCAGCAGCCAAGAAATAACAGATACGCAGTATTTT.

The chain employs TRBV28 and TRBJ1-4, with TRBD1 as a possible D gene (5 bases). The CDR3 covers 15 residues. Trimming pared 5 bases from V and 4 bases from J, leaving 14 bases between. Looked up from germline, CDR1 is MDHEN and CDR2 is SYDVKM. CDR3 amino acids: CASSPRQFSNEKLFF. CDR3 DNA: TGTGCCAGCAGTCCAAGACAGTTTAGTAATGAAAAACTGTTTTTT.

This clone has just one count. In DNA, the CDR3 is TGTGCCAGCAGCCGAGGACAGGGCGATTCACCCCTCCACTTT. Residues: CASSRGQGDSPLHF. V usage is TRBV6-5 and J usage is TRBJ1-6; 8 bases map to TRBD1. The V gene end was trimmed by 6 bases and the J gene end by 8 bases; junction bases not matched to a gene: 6. The CDR3 is made up of 14 amino acids. Germline V gives CDR1 MNHEY, CDR2 SVGAGI.

This clone was detected only once. The chain employs TRBV7-7 and TRBJ2-5, with a tentative D call TRBD1 (5 bases). The V gene's germline CDR1 is SSHAT and CDR2 FNYEAQ (reference sequence). This CDR3 region has 13 residues. Trimming left V 5 bases short and J 2 bases short, with 9 bases between. The chain's CDR3 is CASSKDRQETQYF. DNA of the CDR3: TGTGCCAGCAGCAAAGACAGACAAGAGACCCAGTACTTC.

This rearrangement joins TRBV11-2 to TRBJ2-5, with 12 nucleotides matching TRBD1. The CDR3 contains 16 residues. Germline V gene data show CDR1 as SGHAT and CDR2 as FQNNGV. V shed 4 bases and J 5 bases; nucleotides not matched to a gene: 8. The CDR3: CASSSQRDRGRETQYF. The CDR3 DNA follows: TGTGCCAGCAGCTCACAACGGGACAGGGGGCGGGAGACCCAGTACTTC.

The chain has TRBV4-1 and TRBJ2-2; 10 positions match TRBD2. V lost 4 bases, J lost 4 bases, and 6 bases stayed unmatched. Per germline, CDR1 MGHRA and CDR2 YSYEKL. The CDR3 consists of 16 residues. The CDR3 reads CASSPLQRGGTGELFF. DNA of the CDR3: TGCGCCAGCAGCCCGCTCCAGCGGGGGGGCACCGGGGAGCTGTTTTTT.

This rearrangement joins TRBV2 to TRBJ1-2; perhaps TRBD1 as D (5 bases). The CDR3 runs to 13 residues. V was cut by 4 bases and J by 5 bases, with 11 bases left in between. CDR1 is SNHLY, CDR2 FYNNEI, per germline. CDR3 loop: CASSAGPLYGYTF. The CDR3 nucleotides are TGTGCCAGCAGTGCAGGGCCCTTATATGGCTACACCTTC. The full variable domain, completed using reference TRBV2 and TRBJ1-2, is EPEVTQTPSHQVTQMGQEVILRCVPISNHLYFYWYRQILGQKVEFLVSFYNNEISEKSEIFDDQFSVERPDGSNFTLKIRSTKLEDSAMYFCASSAGPLYGYTFGSGTRLTVV.

This clone was picked up one time. This CDR3 reads CASSAAGTSVHEQYF. The CDR3, as DNA: TGTGCCAGCAGCGCGGCCGGGACTTCCGTCCACGAGCAGTACTTC. The chain combines TRBV9 with TRBJ2-7; possible D gene TRBD2, 6 bases. CDR3 length: 15 residues. V was clipped by 3 bases and J by 5 bases, with 18 bases between them. CDR1 and CDR2 (germline): SGDLS, YYNGEE. Using reference TRBV9 and TRBJ2-7 for the parts outside the CDR3, the full variable domain is DSGVTQTPKHLITATGQRVTLRCSPRSGDLSVYWYQQSLDQGLQFLIQYYNGEERAKGNILERFSAQQFPDLHSELNLSSLELGDSALYFCASSAAGTSVHEQYFGPGTRLTVT.

The J gene is TRBJ1-1, the V gene TRBV30; TRBD1 matches at 9 bases. The germline V gene has CDR1 GTSNPN and CDR2 SVGIG (reference sequence). This CDR3 comprises 13 residues. Germline trimming cut 8 bases from V and 7 bases from J; bases unmatched to any gene: 11. The CDR3 protein is CARDRDREGEAFF. The CDR3 DNA sequence: TGTGCCAGAGACCGGGACAGGGAGGGTGAAGCTTTCTTT.

This rearrangement joins TRBV2 to TRBJ1-3, with D unresolved. Germline-derived CDR1 and CDR2 are SNHLY and FYNNEI. The CDR3 has 14 amino acids. The ends were cut back, 3 bases at V and 0 bases at J, with 6 bases in the middle. In DNA, the CDR3 is TGTGCCAGCAGTGAGTTCTTCTCTGGAAACACCATATATTTT. Amino acid sequence: CASSEFFSGNTIYF.

This rearrangement joins TRBV19 to TRBJ1-6, with no clear D. The CDR3 extends over 16 amino acids. With 5 bases removed from V and 0 bases from J, the gap between germline ends came to 11 bases. Germline V CDR1 and CDR2: LNHDA, SQIVND (reference sequence). The CDR3: CASSLRLGSYNSPLHF. CDR3 coding DNA: TGTGCCAGTAGTCTTAGACTCGGCTCCTATAATTCACCCCTCCACTTT.

This clone came up a few times. This chain uses TRBV30 with TRBJ1-5, with 7 positions matching TRBD1. The CDR3 is made up of 16 amino acids. Germline V gives CDR1 GTSNPN, CDR2 SVGIG (reference sequence). The trim removed 2 bases at V and 6 bases at J, leaving 13 bases unmatched. DNA for the CDR3: TGTGCCTGGAGTCAATCCGGGACAGTTATACTTCAGCCCCAGCATTTT. Translating it yields CAWSQSGTVILQPQHF.

The rearrangement joins TRBV6-1 to TRBJ2-6; TRBD1 matches 9 bases. The V gene's germline CDR1 is MNHNS and CDR2 SASEGT. The trim removed 2 bases at V and 8 bases at J, leaving 4 bases unmatched. The CDR3 length is 15 residues. CDR3 in DNA: TGTGCCAGCAGTGAAATGGGACAGGGTACCAACGTCCTGACTTTC. It encodes CASSEMGQGTNVLTF.

The chain links TRBV7-9 to TRBJ1-2, with 7 nucleotides matching TRBD1. CDR3 length: 16 residues. V lost 3 bases, J lost 1 base, and 8 bases stayed unmatched. Looked up from germline, CDR1 is SEHNR and CDR2 is FQNEAQ (reference sequence). CDR3 sequence: CASSFWTGLINYGYTF. The CDR3 DNA sequence: TGTGCCAGCAGCTTCTGGACAGGACTCATTAACTATGGCTACACCTTC.

This chain connects TRBV4-1 to TRBJ2-3, with D hard to call. V was clipped by 2 bases and J by 1 base, with 10 bases between them. The CDR3 covers 15 residues. The germline V gene has CDR1 MGHRA and CDR2 YSYEKL. CDR3 in amino acids: CASSQLDLGTDTQYF. In DNA, the CDR3 is TGCGCCAGCAGCCAACTCGACTTAGGCACAGATACGCAGTATTTT.

The genes are TRBV30 and TRBJ2-7; 8 positions match TRBD1. This CDR3 has 14 amino acids. Germline trimming cut 1 base from V and 6 bases from J; bases unmatched to any gene: 8. CDR1 and CDR2 (germline): GTSNPN, SVGIG (reference sequence). Written as DNA, the CDR3 is TGTGCCTGGAGTGCGTGGACAGGGAGTGGCGAGCAGTACTTC. It encodes CAWSAWTGSGEQYF.

Ten or more counts support this clone. This chain links TRBV10-2 with TRBJ2-7, with a weak D call TRBD1 (6 bases). In germline, CDR1 is WSHSY, CDR2 SAAADI. Trimming stripped 6 bases from V and 2 bases from J, with 14 bases between. The CDR3 is made up of 14 amino acids. Here the CDR3 reads CASSPRQAPYEQYF. The CDR3 DNA follows: TGCGCCAGCAGCCCCAGACAGGCCCCCTACGAGCAGTACTTC.

V gene TRBV28 combines with J gene TRBJ2-7, with 9 bases identical to TRBD2. Germline V lookup: CDR1 MDHEN, CDR2 SYDVKM. CDR3 length: 15 amino acids. With V trimmed by 4 bases and J by 3 bases, 7 bases remained unmatched. CDR3 region: CASSSPSSGVYEQYF. The DNA for the CDR3 is TGTGCCAGCAGTTCCCCCTCTAGCGGGGTCTACGAGCAGTACTTC.

V gene TRBV29-1 combines with J gene TRBJ1-1; D is possibly TRBD1 (5 bases). Trimming took off 7 bases at V and 0 bases at J, with 9 bases between the two ends. CDR3 length: 12 residues. CDR1 is SQVTM and CDR2 is ANQGSEA in the germline V gene. CDR3 sequence reads: CSGGHVNTEAFF. The CDR3 coding sequence is TGCAGCGGCGGACATGTGAACACTGAAGCTTTCTTT. The entire variable domain, with the rest obtained from reference TRBV29-1 and TRBJ1-1, is as follows: SAVISQKPSRDICQRGTSLTIQCQVDSQVTMMFWYRQQPGQSLTLIATANQGSEATYESGFVIDKFPISRPNLTFSTLTVSNMSPEDSSIYLCSGGHVNTEAFFGQGTRLTVV.

This rearrangement joins TRBV6-1 to TRBJ2-5; D call uncertain. CDR3 length: 13 amino acids. Germline CDR1 MNHNS, CDR2 SASEGT. CDR3 sequence (DNA): TGTGCTTTACGTCGGAGTTTGACGGAGACCCAGTACTTC. It encodes CALRRSLTETQYF.

This clone was found a few times. As DNA, the CDR3 is TGTGCCAGAAGCATATGGACAGGGTTCGAGCAGTACTTC. Its translation is CARSIWTGFEQYF. The rearrangement uses TRBV5-3 and TRBJ2-7; TRBD1 aligns across 8 bases. TRBV5-3 falls under the ORF class, with uncertain function. The CDR3 is 13 residues long. V was clipped by 4 bases and J by 6 bases; unmatched bases: 6.

The J gene is TRBJ2-7, the V gene TRBV5-5, with 7 bases identical to TRBD1. The CDR3 loop spans 14 amino acids. J gave up 4 bases and V 5 bases, and 9 bases lay outside the gene matches. Germline assignment: CDR1 SGHKS and CDR2 YYEKEE (reference sequence). In nucleotides, the CDR3 is TGTGCCAGCAGAGGGAGACAGGGATTGTACGAGCAGTACTTC. Amino acid sequence: CASRGRQGLYEQYF.

The J gene is TRBJ1-5, the V gene TRBV7-9, with 8 positions matching TRBD1. Germline lookup yields CDR1 SEHNR and CDR2 FQNEAQ (reference sequence). The CDR3 spans 15 residues. V lost 1 base to trimming and J lost 3 bases; unmatched junction nucleotides: 2. The CDR3 sequence is CASSLGQGPNQPQHF. CDR3 nucleotides: TGTGCCAGCAGCTTAGGACAGGGGCCCAATCAGCCCCAGCATTTT.